This T cell receptor (beta chain) was identified during a study of cytomegalovirus exposure and HLA in healthy donors. The PCR used 60 Vbeta and 13 Jbeta primers. Only in-frame clones appear in the TCRdb table, and some are missing; sequencing was by immunoSEQ multiplex PCR. The sample has around 130,000 clones, 60% to 85% seen once; the top ten hold about 3%. Germline CDR1 MDHEN, CDR2 SYDVKM. There are 12 residues in the CDR3. V dropped 5 bases and J dropped 8; count of bases not matched to a gene: 2. This sequence originates from a man aged 25 to 45 in good health and CMV-seronegative. Sequenced sample: PBMCs. The rearrangement joins TRBV28 to TRBJ1-2; 10 nucleotides align to TRBD1. This chain's CDR3 is CASSGQGEGYTF. The CDR3 DNA is TGTGCCAGCAGTGGACAGGGGGAGGGCTACACCTTC.